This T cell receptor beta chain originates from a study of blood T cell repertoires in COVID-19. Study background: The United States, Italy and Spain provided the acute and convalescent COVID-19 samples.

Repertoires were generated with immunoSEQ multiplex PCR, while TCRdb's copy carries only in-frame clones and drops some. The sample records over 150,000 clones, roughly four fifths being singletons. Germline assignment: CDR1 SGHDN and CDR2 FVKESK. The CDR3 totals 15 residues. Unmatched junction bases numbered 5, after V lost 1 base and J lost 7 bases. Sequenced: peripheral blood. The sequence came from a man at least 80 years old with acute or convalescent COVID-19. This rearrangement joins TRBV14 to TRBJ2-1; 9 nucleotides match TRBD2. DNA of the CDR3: TGTGCCAGCAGCCAAGCCGGGACTAGCTGGAATGAGCAGTTCTTC. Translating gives CASSQAGTSWNEQFF.